The TCR beta chain described here comes from a study of blood T cell repertoires in COVID-19. Study overall: Donors in the United States, Italy and Spain gave samples during acute or convalescent COVID-19. PBMCs, B-cell-depleted T cells, or T cells were the source of the cDNA or gDNA that made up the material.

Germline V gives CDR1 MGHRA, CDR2 YSYEKL. V was shortened by 5 bases and J by 1 base, with 12 bases between the two germline ends. The CDR3 spans 14 residues. In the authors' methods: Estimated nucleated cell counts came from reference gene primer amplification. TCRdb's copy holds only in-frame clones and misses some; the assay was immunoSEQ multiplex PCR. The V and J calls and clone size were taken over from that table, and D and trimming were inferred from the DNA. The sample carries approximately 170,000 clones, 88% recorded once. Sequencing was carried out using peripheral blood. The receptor comes from a man aged 55 to 70 with acute or convalescent COVID-19. This rearrangement joins TRBV4-1 to TRBJ2-7, with D possibly matching TRBD1 (6 bases). The CDR3 region has the DNA TGCGCCAGCAGCACGTCGACAGGTTCCTACGAGCAGTACGTC. Translating gives CASSTSTGSYEQYV.